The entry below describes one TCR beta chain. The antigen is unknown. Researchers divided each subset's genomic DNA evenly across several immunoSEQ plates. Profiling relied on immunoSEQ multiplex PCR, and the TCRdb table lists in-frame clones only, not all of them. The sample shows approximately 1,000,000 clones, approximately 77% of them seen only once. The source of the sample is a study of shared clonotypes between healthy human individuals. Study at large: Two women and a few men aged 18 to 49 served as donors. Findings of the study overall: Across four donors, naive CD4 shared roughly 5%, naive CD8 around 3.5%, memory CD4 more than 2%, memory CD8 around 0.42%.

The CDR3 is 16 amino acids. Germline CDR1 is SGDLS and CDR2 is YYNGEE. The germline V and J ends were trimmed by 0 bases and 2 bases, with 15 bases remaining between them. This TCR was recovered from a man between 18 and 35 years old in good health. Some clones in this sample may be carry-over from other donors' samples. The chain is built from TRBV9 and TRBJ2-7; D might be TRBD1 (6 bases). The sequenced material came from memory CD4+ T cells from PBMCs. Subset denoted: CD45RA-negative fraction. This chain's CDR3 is CASSVDPRGNTYEQYF. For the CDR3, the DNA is TGTGCCAGCAGCGTAGATCCGAGGGGGAATACCTACGAGCAGTACTTC.